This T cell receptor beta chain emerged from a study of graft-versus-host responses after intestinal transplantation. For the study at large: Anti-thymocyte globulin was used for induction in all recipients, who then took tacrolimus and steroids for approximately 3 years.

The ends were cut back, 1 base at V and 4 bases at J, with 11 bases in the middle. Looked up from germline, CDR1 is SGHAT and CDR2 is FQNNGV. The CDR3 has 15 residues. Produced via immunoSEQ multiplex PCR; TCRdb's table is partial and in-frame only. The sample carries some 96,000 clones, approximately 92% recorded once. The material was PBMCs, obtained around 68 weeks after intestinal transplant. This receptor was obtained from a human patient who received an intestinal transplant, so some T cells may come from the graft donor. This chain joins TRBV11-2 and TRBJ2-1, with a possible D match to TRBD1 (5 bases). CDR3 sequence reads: CASSLGGFKYNEQFF. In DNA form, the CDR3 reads TGTGCCAGCAGCTTAGGGGGCTTCAAGTACAATGAGCAGTTCTTC.